A selection of T cell receptor beta chains follows, all from one sample in a study of T cell repertoires in cytomegalovirus infection. For these TCRs, the target antigens are not known. TCRdb reprocessed the reads via MiXCR and lists one record per CDR3 protein. In the table there are 640,000 or so distinct CDR3 sequences, around a third of which are singletons. Source: cultured PBMCs, taken from culture after CMV antigen stimulation. Source of these receptors: a human donor in good health (CMV status not recorded). Some clones in this sample may be carry-over from other donors' samples. CDR3s include the opening cysteine and the closing phenylalanine or tryptophan. D genes are given only for firm matches. A row's size may be missing; if present it is once, few, many or a size class.

CDR3 length: 14; J gene: TRBJ1-2; D gene: NA; V gene: TRBV19; clone size: NA; CDR3 protein: CASTRRFTAYGYTF; CDR3 DNA: TGTGCCAGTACCCGTAGGTTCACAGCATATGGCTACACCTTC
CDR3 length: 14; J gene: TRBJ1-1; D gene: TRBD1; V gene: TRBV27; clone size: NA; CDR3 protein: CASSKTGYGTEAFF; CDR3 DNA: TGTGCCAGCAGCAAGACAGGGTATGGCACTGAAGCTTTCTTT
CDR3 length: 15; J gene: TRBJ1-2; D gene: NA; V gene: TRBV12-3/TRBV12-4; clone size: few; CDR3 protein: CASSLYLHGPYGYTF; CDR3 DNA: TGTGCCAGCAGTTTATATCTCCACGGGCCCTATGGCTACACCTTC
CDR3 length: 13; J gene: TRBJ2-3; D gene: NA; V gene: TRBV6-1; clone size: NA; CDR3 protein: CASSERGTDTQYF; CDR3 DNA: TGTGCCAGCAGTGAACGGGGCACAGATACGCAGTATTTT
CDR3 length: 13; J gene: TRBJ2-3; D gene: NA; V gene: TRBV20-1; clone size: few; CDR3 protein: CSARSSSTDTQYF; CDR3 DNA: TGCAGTGCGCGCTCGTCAAGCACAGATACGCAGTATTTT
CDR3 length: 14; J gene: TRBJ2-5; D gene: TRBD2; V gene: TRBV10-3; clone size: few; CDR3 protein: CAISPGTSQETQYF; CDR3 DNA: TGTGCCATCAGCCCCGGGACTAGTCAAGAGACCCAGTACTTC
CDR3 length: 16; J gene: TRBJ2-7; D gene: NA; V gene: TRBV11-2; clone size: NA; CDR3 protein: CASSPSSGRVSYEQYF; CDR3 DNA: TGTGCCAGCAGCCCGTCGTCAGGGAGAGTCTCCTACGAGCAGTACTTC
CDR3 length: 14; J gene: TRBJ2-7; D gene: NA; V gene: TRBV6-2/TRBV6-3; clone size: few; CDR3 protein: CASTQGSLPGEQYF; CDR3 DNA: TGTGCCAGCACCCAAGGAAGCCTCCCGGGGGAGCAGTACTTC
CDR3 length: 19; J gene: TRBJ2-3; D gene: TRBD2; V gene: TRBV10-3; clone size: NA; CDR3 protein: CAISEGGLAGLPSTDTQYF; CDR3 DNA: TGTGCCATCAGTGAAGGGGGACTAGCGGGACTACCGAGCACAGATACGCAGTATTTT
CDR3 length: 14; J gene: TRBJ2-2; D gene: NA; V gene: TRBV11-2; clone size: few; CDR3 protein: CASSLGGGHGELFF; CDR3 DNA: TGTGCCAGCAGCTTAGGGGGGGGCCACGGGGAGCTGTTTTTT
CDR3 length: 17; J gene: TRBJ1-1; D gene: NA; V gene: TRBV28; clone size: few; CDR3 protein: CASSPPLGRLMNTEAFF; CDR3 DNA: TGTGCCAGCAGCCCCCCACTCGGAAGACTCATGAACACTGAAGCTTTCTTT
CDR3 length: 17; J gene: TRBJ2-1; D gene: TRBD1; V gene: TRBV19; clone size: NA; CDR3 protein: CASSVWVGTEDSYEQFF; CDR3 DNA: TGTGCCAGTAGTGTGTGGGTTGGGACAGAGGACTCCTATGAGCAGTTCTTC
CDR3 length: 19; J gene: TRBJ1-1; D gene: NA; V gene: TRBV12-5; clone size: NA; CDR3 protein: CASGLVRDGEPNMNTEAFF; CDR3 DNA: TGTGCTAGTGGTTTGGTACGGGACGGGGAACCCAACATGAACACTGAAGCTTTCTTT
CDR3 length: 13; J gene: TRBJ2-2; D gene: NA; V gene: TRBV9; clone size: NA; CDR3 protein: CASSATLYGELFF; CDR3 DNA: TGTGCCAGCAGCGCCACCCTGTACGGGGAGCTGTTTTTT
CDR3 length: 19; J gene: TRBJ2-3; D gene: TRBD2; V gene: TRBV6-5; clone size: few; CDR3 protein: CASSYYGTSAPSDTDTQYF; CDR3 DNA: TGTGCCAGCAGTTACTATGGGACTAGCGCCCCTTCAGACACAGATACGCAGTATTTT
CDR3 length: 13; J gene: TRBJ2-7; D gene: NA; V gene: TRBV7-8; clone size: NA; CDR3 protein: CASRPRWGQEQYF; CDR3 DNA: TGTGCCAGCCGCCCTCGTTGGGGGCAGGAGCAGTACTTC
CDR3 length: 15; J gene: TRBJ2-7; D gene: NA; V gene: TRBV6-2/TRBV6-3; clone size: NA; CDR3 protein: CASSYVGGLDNEQYF; CDR3 DNA: TGTGCCAGCAGTTACGTGGGAGGATTAGACAACGAGCAGTACTTC
CDR3 length: 12; J gene: TRBJ2-5; D gene: TRBD1; V gene: TRBV6-6; clone size: NA; CDR3 protein: CASRTGLETQYF; CDR3 DNA: TGTGCCAGCAGGACAGGGTTAGAGACCCAGTACTTC
CDR3 length: 16; J gene: TRBJ2-5; D gene: TRBD1; V gene: TRBV4-1; clone size: NA; CDR3 protein: CASSPQDRGGQETQYF; CDR3 DNA: TGCGCCAGCAGCCCACAGGACAGGGGCGGACAAGAGACCCAGTACTTC
CDR3 length: 16; J gene: TRBJ2-7; D gene: TRBD2; V gene: TRBV6-5; clone size: NA; CDR3 protein: CASSLGLAGGAYEQYF; CDR3 DNA: TGTGCCAGCAGCCTCGGGCTAGCGGGAGGCGCCTACGAGCAGTACTTC
CDR3 length: 12; J gene: TRBJ2-1; D gene: NA; V gene: TRBV7-6; clone size: few; CDR3 protein: CASSLGGRGQFF; CDR3 DNA: TGTGCCAGCAGCTTAGGGGGCCGGGGGCAGTTCTTC
CDR3 length: 15; J gene: TRBJ1-5; D gene: TRBD1; V gene: TRBV15; clone size: few; CDR3 protein: CATSSAGTEYQPQHF; CDR3 DNA: TGTGCCACCAGCAGTGCCGGGACAGAATATCAGCCCCAGCATTTT
CDR3 length: 15; J gene: TRBJ2-5; D gene: NA; V gene: TRBV12-3/TRBV12-4; clone size: NA; CDR3 protein: CASRGGAVGKETQYF; CDR3 DNA: TGTGCCAGCAGAGGTGGAGCGGTCGGGAAGGAGACCCAGTACTTC
CDR3 length: 17; J gene: TRBJ1-5; D gene: TRBD1; V gene: TRBV6-1; clone size: few; CDR3 protein: CASSERWDSGYGLSQHF; CDR3 DNA: TGTGCCAGCAGTGAAAGATGGGACAGTGGTTACGGATTGTCCCAGCATTTT
CDR3 length: 15; J gene: TRBJ2-5; D gene: NA; V gene: TRBV20-1; clone size: NA; CDR3 protein: CSASSAGGGGETQYF; CDR3 DNA: TGCAGTGCTAGTTCAGCGGGTGGGGGGGGCGAGACCCAGTACTTC
CDR3 length: 13; J gene: TRBJ2-1; D gene: NA; V gene: TRBV11-3; clone size: few; CDR3 protein: CASSAADRNEQFF; CDR3 DNA: TGTGCCAGCAGCGCGGCTGATAGAAATGAGCAGTTCTTC
CDR3 length: 14; J gene: TRBJ2-3; D gene: NA; V gene: TRBV4-2; clone size: NA; CDR3 protein: CASSQSQVTDTQYF; CDR3 DNA: TGTGCCAGCAGCCAGAGTCAGGTGACAGATACGCAGTATTTT
CDR3 length: 16; J gene: TRBJ2-1; D gene: NA; V gene: TRBV4-1; clone size: once; CDR3 protein: CASSQDPPTVYNEQFF; CDR3 DNA: TGTGCCAGCAGCCAAGATCCCCCGACAGTTTACAATGAGCAGTTCTTC
CDR3 length: 18; J gene: TRBJ1-1; D gene: NA; V gene: TRBV7-9; clone size: few; CDR3 protein: CASSFRSLEARGGTEAFF; CDR3 DNA: TGTGCCAGCAGCTTCCGTAGCCTTGAAGCACGGGGAGGCACTGAAGCTTTCTTT
CDR3 length: 15; J gene: TRBJ2-3; D gene: NA; V gene: TRBV5-6; clone size: NA; CDR3 protein: CASSYETSRTDTQYF; CDR3 DNA: TGTGCCAGCAGCTACGAAACTAGCCGCACAGATACGCAGTATTTT
CDR3 length: 16; J gene: TRBJ2-1; D gene: TRBD1; V gene: TRBV5-1; clone size: NA; CDR3 protein: CASSTQTGALYNEQFF; CDR3 DNA: TGCGCCAGCAGCACTCAGACAGGGGCCCTATACAATGAGCAGTTCTTC
CDR3 length: 13; J gene: TRBJ2-3; D gene: NA; V gene: TRBV10-3; clone size: few; CDR3 protein: CAISGGDTDTQYF; CDR3 DNA: TGTGCCATCAGTGGGGGGGACACAGATACGCAGTATTTT
CDR3 length: 13; J gene: TRBJ2-7; D gene: NA; V gene: TRBV7-9; clone size: many; CDR3 protein: CASSLDGTLEQYF; CDR3 DNA: TGTGCCAGCAGCTTAGATGGGACGCTCGAGCAGTACTTC
CDR3 length: 14; J gene: TRBJ1-2; D gene: NA; V gene: TRBV5-1; clone size: NA; CDR3 protein: CASSLEWSTGSYTF; CDR3 DNA: TGCGCCAGCAGCTTGGAATGGTCTACAGGGTCATACACCTTC
CDR3 length: 14; J gene: TRBJ2-7; D gene: NA; V gene: TRBV4-1; clone size: NA; CDR3 protein: CASSRDQGSYEQYF; CDR3 DNA: TGCGCCAGCAGCCGGGACCAAGGGAGCTACGAGCAGTACTTC
CDR3 length: 15; J gene: TRBJ1-1; D gene: NA; V gene: TRBV5-1; clone size: NA; CDR3 protein: CASSLDGAPDTEAFF; CDR3 DNA: TGCGCCAGCAGCTTGGACGGGGCACCGGACACTGAAGCTTTCTTT
CDR3 length: 14; J gene: TRBJ2-7; D gene: NA; V gene: TRBV20-1; clone size: few; CDR3 protein: CSARDTLGTYEQYF; CDR3 DNA: TGCAGTGCTAGAGATACCCTAGGTACCTACGAGCAGTACTTC
CDR3 length: 16; J gene: TRBJ2-1; D gene: TRBD1; V gene: TRBV11-2; clone size: few; CDR3 protein: CASSLVPGGTYNEQFF; CDR3 DNA: TGTGCCAGCAGCTTAGTGCCAGGGGGAACCTACAATGAGCAGTTCTTC
CDR3 length: 16; J gene: TRBJ1-2; D gene: NA; V gene: TRBV11-2; clone size: NA; CDR3 protein: CASSLVPTGSPSGYTF; CDR3 DNA: TGTGCCAGCAGCTTAGTTCCAACAGGCTCCCCATCTGGCTACACCTTC
CDR3 length: 15; J gene: TRBJ2-1; D gene: NA; V gene: TRBV6-1; clone size: NA; CDR3 protein: CASSLGRRSYNEQFF; CDR3 DNA: TGTGCCAGCAGCTTAGGACGGAGGAGCTACAATGAGCAGTTCTTC
CDR3 length: 15; J gene: TRBJ2-3; D gene: TRBD2; V gene: TRBV7-6; clone size: NA; CDR3 protein: CASSTSAGGGDTQYF; CDR3 DNA: TGTGCCAGCAGCACATCCGCGGGAGGCGGGGATACGCAGTATTTT
CDR3 length: 14; J gene: TRBJ2-3; D gene: TRBD1; V gene: TRBV6-5; clone size: NA; CDR3 protein: CASSWDRKGDTQYF; CDR3 DNA: TGTGCCAGCAGTTGGGACAGGAAGGGAGATACGCAGTATTTT
CDR3 length: 18; J gene: TRBJ1-5; D gene: NA; V gene: TRBV7-2; clone size: NA; CDR3 protein: CASSRKPDQNWGNQPQHF; CDR3 DNA: TGTGCCAGCAGCCGAAAACCTGATCAGAATTGGGGCAATCAGCCCCAGCATTTT
CDR3 length: 14; J gene: TRBJ2-7; D gene: NA; V gene: TRBV7-2; clone size: many; CDR3 protein: CASSFFGSSYEQYF; CDR3 DNA: TGTGCCAGCAGCTTTTTTGGCTCTTCCTACGAGCAGTACTTC
CDR3 length: 13; J gene: TRBJ2-5; D gene: NA; V gene: TRBV29-1; clone size: NA; CDR3 protein: CSAGDPKQETQYF; CDR3 DNA: TGCAGCGCTGGGGACCCAAAACAAGAGACCCAGTACTTC
CDR3 length: 15; J gene: TRBJ2-6; D gene: NA; V gene: TRBV7-2; clone size: NA; CDR3 protein: CASSLVTSGANVLTF; CDR3 DNA: TGTGCCAGCAGCTTAGTAACCTCTGGGGCCAACGTCCTGACTTTC
CDR3 length: 14; J gene: TRBJ2-1; D gene: NA; V gene: TRBV7-2; clone size: few; CDR3 protein: CASSFRQNYNEQFF; CDR3 DNA: TGTGCCAGCAGCTTCCGACAGAACTACAATGAGCAGTTCTTC
CDR3 length: 18; J gene: TRBJ2-3; D gene: TRBD2; V gene: TRBV7-2; clone size: many; CDR3 protein: CASSLGPGLAGGADTQYF; CDR3 DNA: TGTGCCAGCAGCTTAGGCCCGGGACTAGCGGGAGGGGCGGATACGCAGTATTTT
CDR3 length: 17; J gene: TRBJ1-1; D gene: NA; V gene: TRBV7-2; clone size: many; CDR3 protein: CASSFVGGMGWGTEAFF; CDR3 DNA: TGTGCCAGCAGCTTCGTTGGGGGGATGGGTTGGGGCACTGAAGCTTTCTTT
CDR3 length: 12; J gene: TRBJ2-7; D gene: TRBD2; V gene: TRBV6-6; clone size: NA; CDR3 protein: CATRTSGYEQYF; CDR3 DNA: TGTGCCACCCGGACTAGCGGATACGAGCAGTACTTC
CDR3 length: 13; J gene: TRBJ1-1; D gene: NA; V gene: TRBV9; clone size: NA; CDR3 protein: CASSPGGPNEAFF; CDR3 DNA: TGTGCCAGCAGCCCCGGGGGGCCTAATGAAGCTTTCTTT
CDR3 length: 17; J gene: TRBJ2-7; D gene: NA; V gene: TRBV15; clone size: NA; CDR3 protein: CATSRESPGPILYEQYF; CDR3 DNA: TGTGCCACCAGCAGAGAGTCCCCAGGTCCGATACTTTACGAGCAGTACTTC
CDR3 length: 14; J gene: TRBJ1-1; D gene: NA; V gene: TRBV4-1; clone size: NA; CDR3 protein: CASSQVGVLTEAFF; CDR3 DNA: TGCGCCAGCAGCCAAGTGGGGGTGCTCACTGAAGCTTTCTTT
CDR3 length: 15; J gene: TRBJ1-1; D gene: NA; V gene: TRBV5-1; clone size: NA; CDR3 protein: CASSGRTRRNTEAFF; CDR3 DNA: TGCGCCAGCAGCGGCAGGACAAGGAGGAACACTGAAGCTTTCTTT
CDR3 length: 14; J gene: TRBJ2-1; D gene: TRBD1; V gene: TRBV19; clone size: NA; CDR3 protein: CATSRDRLSNEQFF; CDR3 DNA: TGTGCCACAAGCCGGGACAGATTAAGCAATGAGCAGTTCTTC
CDR3 length: 15; J gene: TRBJ2-7; D gene: NA; V gene: TRBV2; clone size: few; CDR3 protein: CASIWETGNLSEQYF; CDR3 DNA: TGTGCCAGCATTTGGGAGACGGGAAACCTATCCGAGCAGTACTTC